The clone carrying this T cell receptor (beta chain) has only a few counts. Using a J-beta primer mix together with a sample-barcoded 5' primer, a second PCR was run for roughly 7 to 11 cycles. TCRdb redid the calling of the 5' RACE reads with MiXCR, one entry per CDR3 protein. The table lists roughly 1.6 million distinct CDR3 sequences, 30% to 35% of them singletons. The CDR3 is made up of 15 amino acids. CDR1 and CDR2 from the germline V gene are SQVTM and ANQGSEA. V lost 6 bases, J lost 8 bases, and 22 bases lay in between. This specimen comes from a study of blood T cells in healthy people across ages. For the study at large: The template switching approach captured approximately one barcoded beta molecule for every two T cells.

Sequencing was carried out using blood. This receptor was identified in a woman younger than 45 in good health. The chain recombines TRBV29-1 with TRBJ1-4; TRBD1 is a possible D gene (6 bases). CDR3 loop: CSVRTGGAAQEKLFF. CDR3 DNA sequence: TGCAGCGTCCGAACCGGGGGCGCCGCCCAAGAAAAACTGTTTTTT.